A selection of T cell receptor beta chains follows, all from one sample in a study of identical twins. TCRdb reprocessed the 5' RACE reads with MiXCR, giving one entry per CDR3 protein. This sample has about 220,000 distinct CDR3 sequences; approximately 5.9% occur once, and the top ten carry more than 12%. The same data also contributed to another study, on T cells expressing NK-cell markers.

The source material was CD8+ T cells sorted from blood. The receptors derive from a woman aged 18-30 years in good health. The CDR3 runs from the conserved cysteine through the conserved F or W. Expanded clones are given a class, and other clones once, few, many or no size at all.

V gene	clone size	CDR3 protein
TRBV12-3/TRBV12-4	many	CASSWLGLGSGELFF
TRBV2	-	CASRGEKRGDYEQYF
TRBV27	many	CASSYTEISKDGYTF
TRBV10-3	few	CAISESEEFYEQYF
TRBV27	many	CASSLSAPYEQYF
TRBV9	-	CASSVGWEGQGRYEQYF
TRBV2	-	CATLGDEAFF
TRBV9	-	CASSVLDGETQYF
TRBV12-3/TRBV12-4	many	CASSPRQGAFYGYTF
TRBV7-9	many	CASSLKFYEQYF
TRBV12-3/TRBV12-4	few	CASISQGSGNTIYF
TRBV19	few	CASSLGFPGANVLTF
TRBV9	few	CASSPGARTTDTQYF